The rows below give T cell receptor beta chains drawn from one sample of a study of T cell responses to AZD1222 COVID-19 vaccine. Assay: immunoSEQ multiplex PCR; the TCRdb copy retains only in-frame clones and omits some. The sample includes fewer than 100,000 clones, 85% to 95% seen only once; the top ten take roughly an eighth. Sequenced material: peripheral blood, taken on day 0 of AZD1222 vaccination. The receptors derive from an adult in good health. Both conserved end residues are part of each CDR3. D genes are given only for firm matches. Rows give clone size only sometimes, using once, few, many, or a class for an expanded clone.

-	TRBV13	TRBJ2-7	few	CASSFQGAGEQYF	TGTGCCAGCAGCTTTCAAGGGGCTGGGGAGCAGTACTTC
-	TRBV27	TRBJ2-7	-	CASSRSGNEQYF	TGTGCCAGCTCTCGGTCGGGTAACGAGCAGTACTTC
-	TRBV28	TRBJ1-5	-	CASSLSTVGVSNQPQHF	TGTGCCAGCAGTTTATCCACCGTCGGGGTTAGCAATCAGCCCCAGCATTTT
-	TRBV10-3	TRBJ2-3	-	CAIRTVTDTQYF	TGTGCCATCCGGACTGTCACAGATACGCAGTATTTT
-	TRBV28	TRBJ1-1	-	CASSVLNTEAFF	TGTGCCAGCAGCGTATTGAACACTGAAGCTTTCTTT
-	TRBV4-1	TRBJ1-6	-	CASSQDFRRGNSPLHF	TGCGCCAGCAGCCAAGATTTTCGCCGGGGGAATTCACCCCTCCACTTT
-	TRBV19	TRBJ2-2	-	CASRDWGTGELFF	TGTGCCAGTAGAGATTGGGGGACCGGGGAGCTGTTTTTT
-	TRBV12-3/TRBV12-4	TRBJ1-2	-	CASSLRRGLGYTF	TGTGCCAGCAGTTTAAGGCGGGGGCTTGGCTACACCTTC
TRBD1	TRBV19	TRBJ1-3	-	CATRQGVSSGNTIYF	TGTGCCACCCGACAGGGGGTCTCCTCTGGAAACACCATATATTTT
-	TRBV19	TRBJ1-3	-	CASSILGLRTSGNTIYF	TGTGCCAGTAGTATCTTAGGCTTGAGAACTTCTGGAAACACCATATATTTT
TRBD1	TRBV3-1/TRBV3-2	TRBJ1-6	-	CASSQPTGFGNSPLHF	TGTGCCAGCAGCCAACCGACAGGGTTCGGGAATTCACCCCTCCACTTT
-	TRBV7-9	TRBJ1-5	once	CASQGGDQPQHF	TGTGCCTCCCAAGGAGGGGATCAGCCCCAGCATTTT
-	TRBV7-8	TRBJ2-2	few	CASSPGQYTGELFF	TGTGCCAGCAGCCCCGGACAGTACACCGGGGAGCTGTTTTTT
-	TRBV19	TRBJ1-5	-	CASSTIVGSNQPQHF	TGTGCCAGTAGCACCATAGTGGGGAGCAATCAGCCCCAGCATTTT
-	TRBV28	TRBJ2-4	-	CASKGGTVGNIQYF	TGTGCCAGCAAGGGGGGTACGGTTGGAAACATTCAGTACTTC
-	TRBV28	TRBJ1-2	-	CASSLLGGAGYHYGYTF	TGTGCCAGCAGTTTATTGGGTGGGGCAGGGTATCACTATGGCTACACCTTC
-	TRBV12-3/TRBV12-4	TRBJ1-5	-	CASSLFYNQPQHF	TGTGCCAGCAGTTTGTTTTACAATCAGCCCCAGCATTTT
-	TRBV19	TRBJ1-6	-	CASRPDIRVGESTSPLHF	TGTGCCAGTAGACCGGATATCAGGGTCGGGGAATCCACTTCACCCCTCCACTTT
TRBD1	TRBV5-6	TRBJ1-5	-	CASSHRQGSQPQHF	TGTGCCAGCAGCCACAGACAGGGATCGCAGCCCCAGCATTTT
-	TRBV2	TRBJ2-2	-	CASSPYTGPTGELFF	TGTGCCAGCAGCCCTTACACAGGGCCCACCGGGGAGCTGTTTTTT
-	TRBV2	TRBJ2-1	-	CASRDPTDPYNEQFF	TGTGCCAGCAGGGACCCCACGGACCCCTACAATGAGCAGTTCTTC
TRBD1	TRBV5-1	TRBJ1-1	once	CASGPRRGLMNTEAFF	TGCGCCAGCGGACCCCGGAGGGGGCTTATGAACACTGAAGCTTTCTTT
-	TRBV11-3	TRBJ1-6	-	CASSLRGNSPLHF	TGTGCCAGCAGCTTAAGGGGTAATTCACCCCTCCACTTT
TRBD2	TRBV27	TRBJ2-2	once	CASSLETSGITGELFF	TGTGCCAGCAGTTTGGAGACTAGCGGGATCACCGGGGAGCTGTTTTTT
-	TRBV19	TRBJ1-5	-	CASSPINSNQPQHF	TGTGCCAGTAGTCCCATTAATAGCAATCAGCCCCAGCATTTT
-	TRBV20-1	TRBJ2-1	-	CSASGGVSNYNEQFF	TGCAGTGCTAGTGGGGGAGTCAGCAACTACAATGAGCAGTTCTTC
-	TRBV6-2/TRBV6-3	TRBJ2-2	-	CASSYLGSDTGELFF	TGTGCCAGCAGTTACTTGGGGTCCGACACCGGGGAGCTGTTTTTT
-	TRBV6-5	TRBJ1-5	-	CASRPDVYSNQPQHF	TGTGCCAGCAGACCGGACGTTTATAGCAATCAGCCCCAGCATTTT
-	TRBV5-1	TRBJ2-2	-	CASSMPGANTGELFF	TGCGCCAGCAGCATGCCCGGGGCTAACACCGGGGAGCTGTTTTTT
-	TRBV19	TRBJ1-2	-	CASKGENYGYTF	TGTGCCAGTAAAGGGGAGAACTATGGCTACACCTTC
-	TRBV28	TRBJ1-1	-	CASSFSVTTEAFF	TGTGCCAGCAGTTTTAGTGTGACCACTGAAGCTTTCTTT
TRBD1	TRBV27	TRBJ1-5	-	CASSSSDRGAIAGNQPQHF	TGTGCCAGCAGTTCGTCGGACAGGGGGGCTATAGCAGGCAATCAGCCCCAGCATTTT
-	TRBV5-1	TRBJ1-1	-	CASSSTWGMNTEAFF	TGCGCCAGCAGTTCAACTTGGGGAATGAACACTGAAGCTTTCTTT
TRBD1	TRBV4-2	TRBJ1-5	-	CASSQADREGQPQHF	TGTGCCAGCAGCCAAGCGGACAGGGAGGGCCAGCCCCAGCATTTT
-	TRBV19	TRBJ1-4	-	CASSDGGWKLFF	TGTGCCAGTAGTGATGGGGGTTGGAAACTGTTTTTT
-	TRBV30	TRBJ2-1	-	CAWGLLNEQFF	TGTGCCTGGGGTCTCCTCAATGAGCAGTTCTTC
-	TRBV4-1	TRBJ2-7	-	CASSQRGEQYF	TGCGCCAGCAGCCAAAGGGGGGAGCAGTACTTC
TRBD2	TRBV3-1/TRBV3-2	TRBJ2-5	-	CASSPRTGTSQETQYF	TGTGCCAGCAGCCCACGAACCGGGACTAGTCAAGAGACCCAGTACTTC
-	TRBV6-5	TRBJ2-1	-	CASSWSGSYNEQFF	TGTGCCAGCAGTTGGAGTGGCTCCTACAATGAGCAGTTCTTC
-	TRBV6-5	TRBJ1-5	-	CASRRAGNQPQHF	TGTGCCAGCAGGCGTGCAGGAAATCAGCCCCAGCATTTT
-	TRBV5-1	TRBJ1-6	once	CASSLVDRKASYNSPLHF	TGCGCCAGCAGCTTGGTCGACCGCAAAGCCTCCTATAATTCACCCCTCCACTTT
-	TRBV5-1	TRBJ1-1	few	CASSSAREEAFF	TGCGCCAGCAGCTCGGCGAGGGAAGAGGCTTTCTTT
-	TRBV7-9	TRBJ1-1	-	CASSASGPNTEAFF	TGTGCCAGCAGCGCCTCAGGGCCGAACACTGAAGCTTTCTTT
-	TRBV5-1	TRBJ2-7	-	CASSFGRVGEQYF	TGCGCCAGCAGCTTCGGCCGGGTTGGGGAGCAGTACTTC